A selection of T cell receptor beta chains follows, all from one sample in a study of T cells in localized non-small cell lung cancer. Clones were read by immunoSEQ multiplex PCR, and TCRdb kept only the in-frame ones, dropping some. The table records approximately 1,500 clones, nearly 25% of them present only once. The material sequenced was lung tumor tissue, taken before any cancer treatment. The source is a male donor aged 60 or older with stage II lung adenocarcinoma. The CDR3 runs from the conserved cysteine through the conserved F or W. Each record gives: D gene, J gene, clone size, V gene, CDR3 DNA, CDR3 protein. The D gene is left open where the match is weak. The size field is filled for only some rows; it gives once, few, many or a size class.

d_gene: -
j_gene: TRBJ1-5
abundance: -
v_gene: TRBV18
CDR3nt: TGTGCCAGCTCGCCAGACAATCAGCCCCAGCATTTT
CDR3aa: CASSPDNQPQHF

d_gene: TRBD1
j_gene: TRBJ1-2
abundance: few
v_gene: TRBV28
CDR3nt: TGTGCCAGCAGATTCCAGAGGGGGCAGGGCTACACCTTC
CDR3aa: CASRFQRGQGYTF

d_gene: -
j_gene: TRBJ2-3
abundance: few
v_gene: TRBV6-8
CDR3nt: TGTGCCATCAGTGGACGACTCGAGACAGATACGCAGTATTTT
CDR3aa: CAISGRLETDTQYF

d_gene: -
j_gene: TRBJ1-5
abundance: few
v_gene: TRBV11-3
CDR3nt: TGTGCCAGCAGCCCCGAGGGGGTAAGTCAGCCCCAGCATTTT
CDR3aa: CASSPEGVSQPQHF

d_gene: TRBD2
j_gene: TRBJ2-3
abundance: -
v_gene: TRBV6-8
CDR3nt: TGTGCCATCAGTGTGGGACTAGCGGGAGGGATGACTTATACGCAGTATTTT
CDR3aa: CAISVGLAGGMTYTQYF

d_gene: -
j_gene: TRBJ1-5
abundance: few
v_gene: TRBV28
CDR3nt: TGTGCCAGCAGTTTAGAGGGGCAGCAGCCCCAGCATTTT
CDR3aa: CASSLEGQQPQHF

d_gene: TRBD2
j_gene: TRBJ2-3
abundance: few
v_gene: TRBV6-8
CDR3nt: TGTGCCAGCAGCATGACTAGCGGGAGAACAGATACGCAGTATTTT
CDR3aa: CASSMTSGRTDTQYF

d_gene: TRBD2
j_gene: TRBJ2-5
abundance: few
v_gene: TRBV9
CDR3nt: TGTGCCAGCAGTGGGACTAGCGGACAAGAGACCCAGTACTTC
CDR3aa: CASSGTSGQETQYF

d_gene: -
j_gene: TRBJ2-3
abundance: -
v_gene: TRBV28
CDR3nt: TGTGCCAGCAGCTATAATAGCGGAAGCACAGATACGCAGTATTTT
CDR3aa: CASSYNSGSTDTQYF

d_gene: -
j_gene: TRBJ2-5
abundance: large
v_gene: TRBV28
CDR3nt: TGTGCCAGCAGTTTAACAGGGCAGGGGAATTGGGAAGAGACCCAGTACTTC
CDR3aa: CASSLTGQGNWEETQYF

d_gene: TRBD1
j_gene: TRBJ2-2
abundance: large
v_gene: TRBV11-3
CDR3nt: TGTGCCAGCAGCCCAGAAGGGACAGGGACCACCGGGGAGCTGTTTTTT
CDR3aa: CASSPEGTGTTGELFF

d_gene: -
j_gene: TRBJ1-1
abundance: -
v_gene: TRBV7-1
CDR3nt: TGTGCCAGCAGCTTAAATGTTGGCACTGAAGCTTTCTTT
CDR3aa: CASSLNVGTEAFF

d_gene: TRBD1
j_gene: TRBJ2-7
abundance: -
v_gene: TRBV29-1
CDR3nt: TGCAGCATCTCGGACAGGGTCGAAGGCTGGGAACCCTACGAGCAGTACTTC
CDR3aa: CSISDRVEGWEPYEQYF

d_gene: TRBD1
j_gene: TRBJ1-1
abundance: medium-sized
v_gene: TRBV9
CDR3nt: TGTGCCAGCAGCGCGACAGGGTTCACTGAAGCTTTCTTT
CDR3aa: CASSATGFTEAFF

d_gene: -
j_gene: TRBJ2-3
abundance: -
v_gene: TRBV11-3
CDR3nt: TGTGCCAGCAGCTTAGGTATTGCGGGGACAGATACGCAGTATTTT
CDR3aa: CASSLGIAGTDTQYF

d_gene: TRBD2
j_gene: TRBJ2-3
abundance: few
v_gene: TRBV11-3
CDR3nt: TGTGCCAGCAGGGAAGGGACTAGCAATGGAGATACGCAGTATTTT
CDR3aa: CASREGTSNGDTQYF

d_gene: -
j_gene: TRBJ2-1
abundance: large
v_gene: TRBV16
CDR3nt: TGTGCCAGCAGCCCTAACAATGAGCAGTTCTTC
CDR3aa: CASSPNNEQFF

d_gene: TRBD2
j_gene: TRBJ2-1
abundance: -
v_gene: TRBV29-1
CDR3nt: TGCAGCTTCTGGGGGGGAACCTACAATGAGCAGTTCTTC
CDR3aa: CSFWGGTYNEQFF

d_gene: -
j_gene: TRBJ2-1
abundance: large
v_gene: TRBV6-8
CDR3nt: TGTGCCAGCAGTTACGGTGGTCGGGGTGAGCAGTTCTTC
CDR3aa: CASSYGGRGEQFF

d_gene: -
j_gene: TRBJ1-5
abundance: -
v_gene: TRBV18
CDR3nt: TGTGCCAGCTCACGGGGAGGGAGGGATCAGCCCCAGCATTTT
CDR3aa: CASSRGGRDQPQHF

d_gene: TRBD2
j_gene: TRBJ2-5
abundance: -
v_gene: TRBV6-8
CDR3nt: TGTGCCAGCAGTTACTCGGGACTAGGAAGACGAGGGACCCAGTACTTC
CDR3aa: CASSYSGLGRRGTQYF

d_gene: -
j_gene: TRBJ1-2
abundance: few
v_gene: TRBV6-8
CDR3nt: TGTGCCAGCGGGATAGGGGCTAACTATGGCTACACCTTC
CDR3aa: CASGIGANYGYTF

d_gene: -
j_gene: TRBJ1-2
abundance: -
v_gene: TRBV11-3
CDR3nt: TGTGCCAGCAGCTTACAGGGAACTCGTCGCTATGGCTACACCTTC
CDR3aa: CASSLQGTRRYGYTF

d_gene: -
j_gene: TRBJ1-4
abundance: few
v_gene: TRBV6-7
CDR3nt: TGTGCCAGCAGTTTAAATGAAAAACTGTTTTTT
CDR3aa: CASSLNEKLFF

d_gene: -
j_gene: TRBJ1-4
abundance: few
v_gene: TRBV9
CDR3nt: TGTGCCAGCAGCGTAGGGGGAAGAAGAAATGAAAAACTGTTTTTT
CDR3aa: CASSVGGRRNEKLFF

d_gene: -
j_gene: TRBJ2-7
abundance: few
v_gene: TRBV18
CDR3nt: TGTGCCAGCTCACCAGTTGGCTCCAGCTCCTACGAGCAGTACTTC
CDR3aa: CASSPVGSSSYEQYF

d_gene: -
j_gene: TRBJ2-3
abundance: -
v_gene: TRBV10-2
CDR3nt: TGCGCCAGCAGTGAGGGGTTTGTAGGTCTAGGCACAGATACGCAGTATTTT
CDR3aa: CASSEGFVGLGTDTQYF

d_gene: -
j_gene: TRBJ2-3
abundance: few
v_gene: TRBV11-3
CDR3nt: TGTGCCAGCAGCCGCGCCGGGCCGATCACAGATACGCAGTATTTT
CDR3aa: CASSRAGPITDTQYF

d_gene: TRBD2
j_gene: TRBJ2-5
abundance: medium-sized
v_gene: TRBV11-3
CDR3nt: TGTGCCAGCAGCTCCTCCCTATGGTTAGCGGGAGTGATAGAGACCCAGTACTTC
CDR3aa: CASSSSLWLAGVIETQYF

d_gene: -
j_gene: TRBJ2-6
abundance: medium-sized
v_gene: TRBV12-5
CDR3nt: TGTGCCAGCATGGACAACGATAGATGGGTCCTGACTTTC
CDR3aa: CASMDNDRWVLTF

d_gene: -
j_gene: TRBJ2-1
abundance: few
v_gene: TRBV6-8
CDR3nt: TGTAAAGAGAGGACTCCAAACAATGAGCAGTTCTTC
CDR3aa: CKERTPNNEQFF

d_gene: -
j_gene: TRBJ1-2
abundance: -
v_gene: TRBV28
CDR3nt: TGTGCCAGCAGTTTAACAGGGTTCTATGGCTACACCTTC
CDR3aa: CASSLTGFYGYTF

d_gene: -
j_gene: TRBJ1-1
abundance: -
v_gene: TRBV28
CDR3nt: TGTGCCAGCAGCCAATCGGGGGGTTCGAACACTGAAGCTTTCTTT
CDR3aa: CASSQSGGSNTEAFF

d_gene: -
j_gene: TRBJ2-5
abundance: medium-sized
v_gene: TRBV11-3
CDR3nt: TGTGCCAGCAGCTCAGGACAGACCCAAGAGACCCAGTACTTC
CDR3aa: CASSSGQTQETQYF

d_gene: -
j_gene: TRBJ1-4
abundance: few
v_gene: TRBV28
CDR3nt: TGTGCCACTAAGGGGTTTAATGAAAAACTGTTTTTT
CDR3aa: CATKGFNEKLFF

d_gene: TRBD1
j_gene: TRBJ1-4
abundance: -
v_gene: TRBV11-3
CDR3nt: TGTGCCAGCAGCCCCGGACAGGGCGGGGGAGAAAAACTGTTTTTT
CDR3aa: CASSPGQGGGEKLFF

d_gene: TRBD2
j_gene: TRBJ2-7
abundance: medium-sized
v_gene: TRBV11-3
CDR3nt: TGTGCCAGCAGCACTAGCGGGTTAACCTACGAGCAGTACTTC
CDR3aa: CASSTSGLTYEQYF

d_gene: -
j_gene: TRBJ1-5
abundance: -
v_gene: TRBV28
CDR3nt: TGTGCCAGCAGTAGCGGGGATCGGGTGATTCAGCCCCAGCATTTT
CDR3aa: CASSSGDRVIQPQHF

d_gene: -
j_gene: TRBJ1-1
abundance: few
v_gene: TRBV6-8
CDR3nt: TGTGCCATCAAGGAACCAGGAAGGACTGAAGCTTTCTTT
CDR3aa: CAIKEPGRTEAFF

d_gene: TRBD1
j_gene: TRBJ2-4
abundance: -
v_gene: TRBV9
CDR3nt: TGTGCCAGCAGTGAAAGGGGGCTTGTCAAAAACATTCAGTACTTC
CDR3aa: CASSERGLVKNIQYF

d_gene: -
j_gene: TRBJ1-3
abundance: -
v_gene: TRBV2
CDR3nt: TGTGCCAGCAGTGCGAGCAGCTCTGGAAACACCATATATTTT
CDR3aa: CASSASSSGNTIYF

d_gene: TRBD2
j_gene: TRBJ2-7
abundance: few
v_gene: TRBV10-3
CDR3nt: TGTGCCATCAGTGAGTCGAGGGGACTAGCGTTGACCTACGAGCAGTACTTC
CDR3aa: CAISESRGLALTYEQYF

d_gene: -
j_gene: TRBJ1-2
abundance: large
v_gene: TRBV9
CDR3nt: TGTGCCAGCAGTGAAGAGGGGGCTAACTATGGCTACACCTTC
CDR3aa: CASSEEGANYGYTF

d_gene: -
j_gene: TRBJ1-2
abundance: few
v_gene: TRBV11-3
CDR3nt: TGTGCCAGCAGCTTGGGAGGGGTAACGGACTATGGCTACACCTTC
CDR3aa: CASSLGGVTDYGYTF

d_gene: -
j_gene: TRBJ1-3
abundance: few
v_gene: TRBV11-1
CDR3nt: TGTGCCAGCAGCTCCAGAATGGCTGGAAACACCATATATTTT
CDR3aa: CASSSRMAGNTIYF

d_gene: -
j_gene: TRBJ1-2
abundance: few
v_gene: TRBV6-8
CDR3nt: TGTGCCAGCAGTCCCGCGCAGGGAGGATATGGCTACACCTTC
CDR3aa: CASSPAQGGYGYTF

d_gene: -
j_gene: TRBJ2-1
abundance: -
v_gene: TRBV9
CDR3nt: TGTGCCAGCGGAGAGGGACTGAGCTCCTACAATGAGCAGTTCTTC
CDR3aa: CASGEGLSSYNEQFF

d_gene: -
j_gene: TRBJ2-3
abundance: medium-sized
v_gene: TRBV9
CDR3nt: TGTGCCAGCAGCGTAGTGAAAGGGGACACAGATACGCAGTATTTT
CDR3aa: CASSVVKGDTDTQYF

d_gene: TRBD1
j_gene: TRBJ1-4
abundance: -
v_gene: TRBV28
CDR3nt: TGTGCCGCATTAGACAGGGGGAGTGAAAAACTGTTTTTT
CDR3aa: CAALDRGSEKLFF

d_gene: -
j_gene: TRBJ1-5
abundance: -
v_gene: TRBV6-8
CDR3nt: TGTGCCAGCAGTTACTCGGACAATCAGCCCCAGCATTTT
CDR3aa: CASSYSDNQPQHF

d_gene: -
j_gene: TRBJ1-5
abundance: few
v_gene: TRBV28
CDR3nt: TGTGCCAGCAGTTTATTAGGAGGGAATCAGCCCCAGCATTTT
CDR3aa: CASSLLGGNQPQHF

d_gene: TRBD2
j_gene: TRBJ2-1
abundance: few
v_gene: TRBV5-1
CDR3nt: TGCGCCAGCAACTTGGGTCCCGGTAGCGGGACGGCCGAGCAGTTCTTC
CDR3aa: CASNLGPGSGTAEQFF

d_gene: -
j_gene: TRBJ2-2
abundance: -
v_gene: TRBV5-1
CDR3nt: TGCGCCAGCAGCTTGGTTCCTAACACCGGGGAGCTGTTTTTT
CDR3aa: CASSLVPNTGELFF

d_gene: TRBD2
j_gene: TRBJ2-1
abundance: -
v_gene: TRBV29-1
CDR3nt: TGCAGCGCTGGGACTAGCGGCTACAATGAGCAGTTCTTC
CDR3aa: CSAGTSGYNEQFF

d_gene: -
j_gene: TRBJ2-7
abundance: few
v_gene: TRBV4-1
CDR3nt: TGCGCCAGCAGCCACATATTTGGGGCAACCTACGAGCAGTACTTC
CDR3aa: CASSHIFGATYEQYF